Only one count was recorded for the clone carrying this T cell receptor beta chain. Its antigen remains unknown. Other DNA sequences in this sample translate to the same CDR3. The data stem from a study of cytomegalovirus exposure and HLA in healthy donors. Study background: From HLA-typed donors, an early data release held roughly 80 million unique TCRs.

This PCR relied on a set of 60 Vbeta primers and 13 Jbeta primers. TCRdb keeps only in-frame clones here, not all; method: immunoSEQ multiplex PCR. The sample includes 150,000 to 200,000 clones, over 75% of them seen just once. Per the germline V gene, CDR1 is KGHSH and CDR2 is LQKENI. The V gene end was trimmed by 6 bases and the J gene end by 3 bases; junction bases not matched to a gene: 7. The CDR3 consists of 14 residues. Study conclusions and caveats: The majority of TCR sequences were rare, yet some public TCRs appeared in many donors. Most subjects had HLA-A and HLA-B alleles reportedly predicted accurately by TCR beta sequences.

This clonotype was sampled from a woman aged 25 to 45 in good health and CMV-seronegative. V gene TRBV18 combines with J gene TRBJ2-7; 8 bases line up with TRBD1. Sequencing was performed on PBMCs. The CDR3, as DNA: TGTGCCAGCTCCCCCGGGACAGGCAACTACGAGCAGTACTTC. Translating gives CASSPGTGNYEQYF.